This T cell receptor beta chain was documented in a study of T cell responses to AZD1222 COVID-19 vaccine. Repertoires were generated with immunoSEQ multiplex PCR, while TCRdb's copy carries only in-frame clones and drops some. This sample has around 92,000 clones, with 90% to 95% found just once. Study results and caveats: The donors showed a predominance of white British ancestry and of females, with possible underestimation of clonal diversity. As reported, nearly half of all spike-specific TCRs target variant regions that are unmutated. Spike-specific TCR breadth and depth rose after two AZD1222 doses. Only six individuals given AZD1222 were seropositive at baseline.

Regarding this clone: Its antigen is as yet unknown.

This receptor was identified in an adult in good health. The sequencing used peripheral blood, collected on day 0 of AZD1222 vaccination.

The CDR3 here is CASSAQGAHLNTEAFF. The CDR3 DNA reads TGTGCCAGCAGCGCTCAAGGGGCCCACCTGAACACTGAAGCTTTCTTT. The chain joins TRBV9 to TRBJ1-1, with D perhaps matching TRBD1 (5 bases). Germline CDR1 SGDLS, CDR2 YYNGEE. V was shortened by 3 bases and J by 0 bases, with 15 bases between the two germline ends. CDR3 size: 16 residues.